This T cell receptor (beta chain) was captured by sequencing in a study of cytomegalovirus exposure and HLA in healthy donors listed by TCRdb under 2017. Regarding the complete study: An earlier analysis of several hundred of the donors reported 250 to 350 Gb of sequence data and approximately 110 million unique TCR beta sequences from about 180 million T cells. About 300 gigabases of sequencing data and approximately 84 million unique TCR sequences were included in an early release covering 550 to 650 HLA-typed donors. The genetic ancestry cluster associated with self-reported Caucasian donors included over 65% of the 300 to 400 genotyped donors. The aim of the study was to test whether cataloging public T cell receptors could identify signatures of past pathogen exposure. Using immunosequencing, the study profiled T cell repertoires from about 610 subjects and related those repertoires to cytomegalovirus serostatus. Besides the first cohort of around 670 subjects, a separate validation cohort made up of over 95 different subjects was used. High-throughput TCR immunosequencing, statistical association of individual TCRs with disease status, and machine learning were combined to predict cytomegalovirus infection status. A later analysis re-examined previously published TCR beta repertoires from more than 550 donors and added high-resolution HLA genotyping to investigate patterns of TCR occurrence. Rather than drawing on any new phenotypic data, the later analysis identified candidate immune exposures from TCR beta sequences and the way those sequences occurred across donors. To decide whether each TCR beta V gene segment behaved as functional or pseudogenic, an earlier analysis of several hundred of the donors relied on high-throughput TCR beta sequencing. Donor age, sex, ethnicity and CMV serostatus were compiled together with the repertoire data. A later genetic analysis used genome-wide SNP genotypes for about three fifths of the roughly 700 donors, treating that subset as a discovery cohort. All discovery cohort repertoires had been generated using a single sequencing platform. Class I and class II HLA loci were covered by the typing at four-digit resolution. Typing coverage differed by locus: A, B, C, DRB1 and DQB1 were typed in about 620-640 donors, DQA1 in around 500, DPA1 in roughly 590, and DPB1 in 472. Several DR-DQ haplotypes were treated as single units for association and clustering because of strong linkage in the cohort. Among some 400 genotyped donors of the cohort, an average of around 220,000 unique TCR beta nucleotide sequences was sequenced per donor, of which approximately 19% were non-productive.

The full study reports these points: In both the original and validation cohorts, the classifier was reported to diagnose cytomegalovirus status with high specificity and sensitivity. Strong co-occurrence of HLA alleles, especially DR and DQ, made assigning TCR associations to individual alleles difficult. Because the 87-base-pair reads could not distinguish some IMGT-functional V segments, including TRBV6-2 and TRBV6-3, those segments were excluded. The earlier analysis of fewer than 750 of the donors excluded some 15 rarely observed V segments, including chromosome 9 orphons, because counts were too low. A later analysis reported that several top co-occurrence clusters appeared linked to parvovirus B19, influenza, CMV and Epstein-Barr virus. A group of highly shared sequence variants was considered likely to be a technical artifact of the sequencing pipeline. A few of the identified cytomegalovirus-associated TCR beta chains were confirmed in vitro to be specific for cytomegalovirus antigens. Presence/absence analyses assumed roughly uniform sequencing depth across donors, an assumption that may not hold. A later genetic analysis reported fewer N-insertions in productive TCRs among donors in an Asian-associated ancestry cluster than the approximately 700-donor mean. Correlated functional status among segregating V segments might be attributable to linkage disequilibrium, but an unknown experimental factor could not be ruled out. Most CMV-associated TCR beta chains appeared to be HLA-restricted in a later analysis, and the HLA associations seemed to be driven largely by CMV exposure. Most TCR sequences were observed very rarely across donors, whereas some public TCRs were present in many individuals. Compared with equally common non-associated chains, HLA-associated TCR beta chains in a later analysis were more clonally expanded and had lower generation probabilities. The study gave a list of 150 to 200 TCR beta chains associated with cytomegalovirus. In an earlier analysis of some 540 of the donors, most TCR beta V segments appeared in productive rearrangements about 90% or about 30% of the time, broadly matching IMGT annotations. For the cohort, immune exposure information was limited to CMV serostatus. V-gene and J-gene trimming of TCR beta chains was associated with a missense DCLRE1C variant in a later genetic analysis, and the association was replicated in an independent cohort. Because some donors lacked HLA typing at each locus, the association tests relied only on the typed subset. In this cohort, only TCR beta chains were sequenced, and detectable features were limited by the absence of alpha or paired-chain data. A further reported finding was that TCR beta sequences accurately predicted the HLA-A and HLA-B alleles for most subjects in the first cohort. Specific HLA alleles were associated with over 15,000 TCR beta sequences at a false discovery rate of 0.05 in a later analysis. It was suggested by the authors that the approach could potentially be generalized to other disease states and immunological phenotypes. In a later analysis, TCR association rates were found to vary across HLA loci, with the most associated TCRs seen for DRB1 alleles and the fewest for HLA-C alleles.

Receptor libraries were prepared by the immunoSEQ multiplex PCR assay. For the multiplex PCR, a mixture combining 60 forward primers for TCR Vbeta segments and 13 reverse primers for TCR Jbeta segments was used. The CDR3 region of rearranged TCR beta genes was amplified from genomic DNA by a multiplex PCR assay. The Illumina HiSeq System was used to sequence the amplified TCR beta libraries as 87-base-pair reads. The study's processing was this. Across the roughly 600 repertoires, a later analysis counted some 80 million unique TCR beta chains, 9.5 million to 12 million of which were shared by at least two donors. To remove PCR and sequencing errors, raw reads were error-corrected and collapsed into unique sequences using a nearest-neighbor algorithm that merged closely related sequences. Alignment of CDR3 sequences to IMGT reference sequences was used to assign V, D and J gene segments. For a sequence to be retained, a match of at least six nucleotides was required to both a V gene segment and a J gene segment. Rearrangements were classified as productive when the CDR3 lacked stop codons and remained in frame with V and J, and all other rearrangements were classified as non-productive. Following IMGT convention, CDR3 was defined as the stretch from the second conserved V-encoded cysteine to the conserved J-encoded phenylalanine. In an earlier analysis of around 600 of the donors, sequences lacking an unambiguous match to a single V gene segment were excluded. In an earlier analysis of about 590 of the donors, a V segment was called functional when productive rearrangements were above 56.7%, and segregating when the standard deviation between donors exceeded 5%. A statistical classification framework was built for diagnosing cytomegalovirus status from the catalog of TCR beta chain sequences. V and J gene assignment, in a later analysis, came from comparing TCR nucleotide sequences with IMGT/GENE-DB human TR gene sequences. Using the TCRdist pipeline, a later analysis assigned CDR3 sequences along with most-parsimonious VDJ recombination scenarios. In a later analysis, every TCR beta chain was defined by the combination of its CDR3 amino acid sequence and its V-gene family, and reads without a unique V-gene family were dropped. As a way to deal with suspected cross-contamination and a sequencing artifact, a later analysis dropped 500 to 700 nucleotide sequences that were highly shared and had low generation probability. In a later analysis, a clonal expansion index was calculated for each public chain from normalized within-repertoire ranks of inferred template counts. Generation probabilities in a later analysis came from a VDJ recombination model fitted to out-of-frame rearrangements, and those results were checked against IGoR. A later analysis scored TCR-TCR, TCR-HLA and TCR-CMV co-occurrence with hypergeometric tests, applying a repertoire-size bias correction to TCR pairs. To estimate false discovery rates, a later analysis permuted the HLA or CMV assignments 20 times. A later analysis grouped co-occurring TCRs with DBSCAN, adding TCRdist sequence similarity when clustering within HLA-allele-positive subsets. Co-occurrence clustering excluded repertoires with fewer than 30,000 or more than 120,000 public chains, plus five with anomalous nucleotide sharing. What TCRdb holds here is the immuneACCESS table cut down to in-frame rearrangements. Part of the clones is not present; checked against another copy, under half of the missing clones reflect an unresolved V gene, and the others are unexplained. The D gene and trimming were derived from the DNA, and the V and J assignments and clone size from that table. This sample holds 130,000 to 150,000 clones; approximately 80% were observed only once. The ten top clones hold roughly 4.2% of the sample.

As regards this clone: Its antigen has not been determined. Base qualities are not provided; no much larger clone lies one nucleotide away.

In total, fewer than 750 healthy bone marrow donors made up the cohort. At the time of sampling, all cohort members were nominally healthy, though unrecorded immune exposures were likely present. The donor tested CMV seropositive and was one of the 289 seropositive cohort members. Each donor provided a peripheral blood sample, and peripheral blood mononuclear cells were used for TCR beta sequencing. The Qiagen DNeasy Blood Extraction Kit was used to extract genomic DNA from the blood cell samples. Reading from cysteine to phenylalanine, the CDR3 counts 12 amino acids. CDR3 DNA is the only sequence kept; it has 36 bases, read in frame from the first base. The germline V gene provides CDR1 SGHTS and CDR2 YDEGEE. V is shortened by 4 bases, J by 1 base, and the region joining them spans 5 bases.

The clonotype originates from a man aged 35 to 55 in good health and CMV-seropositive. The rearrangement joined TRBV5-8 to TRBJ1-2, with the D gene not clear enough to name. The sample comprised PBMCs. DNA sequence: TGTGCCAGCAGCCTCCTTAACTATGGCTACACCTTC. It specifies CASSLLNYGYTF.